Below, one T cell receptor beta chain is given with its context. Its recognized antigen is unknown. Base qualities are not recorded, but no much larger clone differs from it by a single base. The Qiagen DNeasy kit was used to extract genomic DNA both from unsorted PBMCs and from the negatively selected CD4+ and CD8+ fractions. Amplification of TCR beta CDR3 regions was done by immunoSEQ multiplex PCR with primers that anneal to V and J segments. A synthetic immune receptor repertoire was used to minimize amplification bias, and remaining bias was computationally removed after sequencing. Per the original workflow: Repertoire diversity was quantified as the Shannon entropy index using custom Python scripts. Unsorted, CD4+ and CD8+ repertoires were analyzed separately, except in combined analyses where CD4+ and CD8+ sequences were merged in silico. A clone counted as expanded when the clone's frequency after treatment rose at least 2-fold relative to C1D1, and clones undetected at baseline were given a pseudocount of 0.5. Clones with 0 or 1 copy at C1D1 were defined as singleton clones, while clones with 2 or more copies were defined as non-singleton clones. By matching protein sequences in sorted samples from the same patient, clones expanded in unsorted samples were annotated as CD4+, CD8+ or unknown. Diversity changes from C1D1 to C4D1 were tested in paired samples using Wilcoxon tests. As stored in TCRdb, this immuneACCESS dataset retains in-frame rearrangements with V and J assigned. A fraction of the clones does not appear; measured against another copy, unresolved V genes explain less than half of the discrepancy, and the remainder lacks a known reason. V, J and clone size derive from that table, while D and trimming were established from the DNA sequence. This sample is represented by 99,000 or so clones; approximately 89% of them were singletons. Of the sample, 19% falls within the top ten clones.

The CDR3 spans 15 residues, from the cysteine through the phenylalanine. Of all the DNA, just the CDR3 is kept, 45 bases in frame from base 1. Via the germline V gene (reference sequence), CDR1 is LNHNV and CDR2 YYDKDF. V and J are truncated by 1 base and 13 bases respectively, leaving an intervening sequence of 20 bases. The time point label, as the study defines it: cycle 4 day 1 (C4D1), after more than 5 weeks of nivolumab. All trial patients had relapsed after autologous stem cell transplantation, with cohorts A, B and C differing in prior brentuximab vedotin exposure. The trial cohort was composed of 56 patients with relapsed/refractory classical Hodgkin lymphoma, for whom complete response, partial response or progressive disease was recorded as best overall response. Trial patients were treated with single-agent nivolumab in the multi-cohort phase II CheckMate 205 trial. An independent review committee assessed best overall response by applying the 2007 International Working Group response criteria. PBMCs from the trial were collected at three points: immediately before nivolumab initiation (C1D1), and during therapy at cycle 2 day 1 and cycle 4 day 1. After peripheral blood was drawn into 8 mL Vacutainer Cell Preparation Tubes, PBMCs were isolated by centrifugation and then cryopreserved.

This entry comes from a study of PD-1 blockade in classical Hodgkin lymphoma (dated by TCRdb to 2019 to 2021). In terms of the full investigation: Nivolumab dosing was 3 mg/kg intravenously every 2 weeks, continuing until either disease progression or unacceptable toxicity. To define a peripheral blood immune signature of response to PD-1 blockade in classical Hodgkin lymphoma, the study combined TCR beta sequencing with CyTOF. What the study reported, not specific to this receptor: Trial patients with a complete response had baseline diversity similar to that of newly diagnosed patients, while partial responders and progressors had significantly lower diversity. Patients starting nivolumab less than 1 year after ASCT had lower diversity and were excluded from later analyses to avoid confounding by immune reconstitution. The study was restricted to a single clinical trial cohort, and the causes of repertoire differences, possibly disease activity or prior therapy, were left undefined. Baseline TCR diversity was reported to be lower in newly diagnosed patients than in healthy donors, and even lower in relapsed/refractory patients. By C4D1, a significant rise was seen in CD4+ TCR diversity but not in CD8+ TCR diversity (p=0.0027 vs p=0.16), and the rise was most apparent among complete responders (p=0.02).

This TCR was recovered from a human donor with classical Hodgkin lymphoma. The chain employs TRBV15 and TRBJ2-1, with no reliable assignment of the D segment. Sequencing used peripheral blood mononuclear cells (PBMCs), obtained before the fourth cycle of nivolumab. For the CDR3, the sequence is CATSRGPLPDHGQFF. The DNA sequence is as follows: TGTGCCACCAGCAGAGGTCCCCTTCCTGACCATGGTCAGTTCTTC.